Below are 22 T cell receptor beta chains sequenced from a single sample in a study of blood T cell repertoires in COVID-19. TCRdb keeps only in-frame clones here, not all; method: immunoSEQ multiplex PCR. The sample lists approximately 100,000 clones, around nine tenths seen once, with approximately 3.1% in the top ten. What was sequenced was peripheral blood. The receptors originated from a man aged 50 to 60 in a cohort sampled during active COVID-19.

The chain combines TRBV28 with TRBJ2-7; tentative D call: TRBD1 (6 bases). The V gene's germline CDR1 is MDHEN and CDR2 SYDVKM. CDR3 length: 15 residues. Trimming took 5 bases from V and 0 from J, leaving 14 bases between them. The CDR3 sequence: CASSAQGAFSYEQYV. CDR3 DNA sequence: TGTGCCAGCAGTGCACAGGGAGCGTTCTCCTACGAGCAGTACGTC.

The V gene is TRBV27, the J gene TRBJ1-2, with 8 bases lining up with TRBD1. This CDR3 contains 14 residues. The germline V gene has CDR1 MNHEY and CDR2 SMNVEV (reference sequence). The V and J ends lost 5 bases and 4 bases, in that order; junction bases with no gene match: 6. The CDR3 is CASSPSGTGYGYTF. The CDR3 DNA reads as TGTGCCAGCAGTCCGTCGGGGACAGGCTATGGCTACACCTTC.

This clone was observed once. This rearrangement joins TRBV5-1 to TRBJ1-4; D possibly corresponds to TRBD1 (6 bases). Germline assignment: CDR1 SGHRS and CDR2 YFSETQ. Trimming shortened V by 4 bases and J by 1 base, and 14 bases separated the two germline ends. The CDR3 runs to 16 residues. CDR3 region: CASSPGNRETNEKLFF. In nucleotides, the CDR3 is TGCGCCAGCAGCCCGGGTAACAGGGAAACTAATGAAAAACTGTTTTTT.

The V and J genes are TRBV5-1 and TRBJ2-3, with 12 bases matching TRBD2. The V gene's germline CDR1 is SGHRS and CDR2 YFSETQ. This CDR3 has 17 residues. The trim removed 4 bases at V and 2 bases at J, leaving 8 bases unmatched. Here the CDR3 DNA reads TGCGCCAGCAGCAACCTAGCGGGGGGGATCACCACAGATACGCAGTATTTT. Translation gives CASSNLAGGITTDTQYF.

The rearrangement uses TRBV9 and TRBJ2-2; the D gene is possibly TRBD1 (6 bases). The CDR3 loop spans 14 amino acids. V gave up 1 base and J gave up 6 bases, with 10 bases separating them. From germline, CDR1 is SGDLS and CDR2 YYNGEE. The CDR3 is CASSVTGFAGELFF. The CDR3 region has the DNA TGTGCCAGCAGCGTAACAGGGTTTGCCGGGGAGCTGTTTTTT.

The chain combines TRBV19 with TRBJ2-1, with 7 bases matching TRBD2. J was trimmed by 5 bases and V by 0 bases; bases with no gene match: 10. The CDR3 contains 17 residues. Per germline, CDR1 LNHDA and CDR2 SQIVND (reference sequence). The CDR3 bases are TGTGCCAGTAGTATAGATTTTGGGGAGGGCTGGGACAATGAGCAGTTCTTC. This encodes CASSIDFGEGWDNEQFF. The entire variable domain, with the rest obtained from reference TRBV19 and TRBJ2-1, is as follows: DGGITQSPKYLFRKEGQNVTLSCEQNLNHDAMYWYRQDPGQGLRLIYYSQIVNDFQKGDIAEGYSVSREKKESFPLTVTSAQKNPTAFYLCASSIDFGEGWDNEQFFGPGTRLTVL.

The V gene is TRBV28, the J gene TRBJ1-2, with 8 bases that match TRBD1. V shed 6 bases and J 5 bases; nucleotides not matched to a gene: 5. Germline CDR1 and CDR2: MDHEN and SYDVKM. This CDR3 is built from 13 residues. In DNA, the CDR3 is TGTGCCAGCAGATTCGACAGGGGATATGGCTACACCTTC. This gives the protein CASRFDRGYGYTF.

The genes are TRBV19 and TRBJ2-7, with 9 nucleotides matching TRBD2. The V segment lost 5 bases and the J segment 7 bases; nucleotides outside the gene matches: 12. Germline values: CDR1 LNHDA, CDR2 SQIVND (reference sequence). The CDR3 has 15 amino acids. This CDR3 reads CASSPRAGGMSEQYF. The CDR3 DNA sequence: TGTGCCAGTAGTCCTCGAGCGGGGGGAATGAGTGAGCAGTACTTC. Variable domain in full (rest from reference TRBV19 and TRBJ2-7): DGGITQSPKYLFRKEGQNVTLSCEQNLNHDAMYWYRQDPGQGLRLIYYSQIVNDFQKGDIAEGYSVSREKKESFPLTVTSAQKNPTAFYLCASSPRAGGMSEQYFGPGTRLTVT.

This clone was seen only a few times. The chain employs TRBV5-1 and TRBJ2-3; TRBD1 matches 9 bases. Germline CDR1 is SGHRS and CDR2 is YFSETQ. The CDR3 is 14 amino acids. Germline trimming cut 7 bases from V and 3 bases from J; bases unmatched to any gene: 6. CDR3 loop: CASGIGQGTDTQYF. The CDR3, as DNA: TGCGCCAGCGGCATTGGACAGGGGACAGATACGCAGTATTTT.

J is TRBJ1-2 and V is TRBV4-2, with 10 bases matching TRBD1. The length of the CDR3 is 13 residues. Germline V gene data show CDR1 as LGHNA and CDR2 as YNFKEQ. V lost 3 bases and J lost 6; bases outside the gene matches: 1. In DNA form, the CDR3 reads TGTGCCAGCAGCCAGACAGGGGGCGATGGCTACACCTTC. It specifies CASSQTGGDGYTF.

The CDR3 protein is CASSVVSGGHGYTF. The CDR3 nucleotides read TGTGCCAGCAGTGTGGTCTCTGGGGGCCATGGCTACACCTTC. V usage is TRBV2 and J usage is TRBJ1-2; D possibly corresponds to TRBD1 (6 bases). Germline assignment: CDR1 SNHLY and CDR2 FYNNEI. The CDR3 contains 14 residues. The ends were cut back, 4 bases at V and 6 bases at J, with 15 bases in the middle.

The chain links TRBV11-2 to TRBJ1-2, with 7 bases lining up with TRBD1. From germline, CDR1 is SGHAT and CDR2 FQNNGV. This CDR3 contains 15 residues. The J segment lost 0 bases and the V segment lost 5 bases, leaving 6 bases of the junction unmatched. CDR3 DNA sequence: TGTGCCAGCAGCGGGAAAACAGGGGCTAACTATGGCTACACCTTC. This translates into CASSGKTGANYGYTF. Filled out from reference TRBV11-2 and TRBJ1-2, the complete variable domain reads EAGVAQSPRYKIIEKRQSVAFWCNPISGHATLYWYQQILGQGPKLLIQFQNNGVVDDSQLPKDRFSAERLKGVDSTLKIQPAKLEDSAVYLCASSGKTGANYGYTFGSGTRLTVV.

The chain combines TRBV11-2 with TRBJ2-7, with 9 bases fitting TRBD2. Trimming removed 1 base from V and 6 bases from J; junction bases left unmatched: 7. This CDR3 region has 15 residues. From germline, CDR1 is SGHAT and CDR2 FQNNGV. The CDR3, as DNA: TGTGCCAGCAGCTTAGTAGGCGGGGGGGCTCCCGAGCAGTACTTC. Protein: CASSLVGGGAPEQYF.

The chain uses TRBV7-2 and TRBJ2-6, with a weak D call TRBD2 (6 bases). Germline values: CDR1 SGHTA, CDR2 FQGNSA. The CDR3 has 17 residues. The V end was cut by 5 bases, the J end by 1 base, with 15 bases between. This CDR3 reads CASSTTGVRSGANVLTF. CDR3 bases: TGTGCCAGCAGCACTACGGGAGTAAGATCTGGGGCCAACGTCCTGACTTTC.

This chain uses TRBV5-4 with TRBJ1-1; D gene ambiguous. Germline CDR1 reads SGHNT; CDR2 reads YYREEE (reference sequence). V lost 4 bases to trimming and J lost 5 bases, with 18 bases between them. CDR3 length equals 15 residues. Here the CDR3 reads CASSGRPATYTEAFF. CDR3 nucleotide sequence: TGTGCCAGCAGCGGGAGGCCCGCGACTTATACTGAAGCTTTCTTT.

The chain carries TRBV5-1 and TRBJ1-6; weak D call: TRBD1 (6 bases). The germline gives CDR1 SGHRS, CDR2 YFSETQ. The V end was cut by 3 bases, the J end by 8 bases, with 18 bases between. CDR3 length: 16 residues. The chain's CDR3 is CASSSGGAETYSPLHF. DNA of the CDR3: TGCGCCAGCAGCTCCGGGGGGGCCGAGACCTATTCACCCCTCCACTTT.

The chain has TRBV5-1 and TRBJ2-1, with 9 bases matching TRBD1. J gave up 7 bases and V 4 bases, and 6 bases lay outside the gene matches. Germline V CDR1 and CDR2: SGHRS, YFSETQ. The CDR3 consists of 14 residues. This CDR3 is CASSPPGTGNEQFF. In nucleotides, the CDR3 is TGCGCCAGCAGCCCCCCCGGGACAGGGAATGAGCAGTTCTTC. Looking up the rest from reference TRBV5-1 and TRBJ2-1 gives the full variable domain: KAGVTQTPRYLIKTRGQQVTLSCSPISGHRSVSWYQQTPGQGLQFLFEYFSETQRNKGNFPGRFSGRQFSNSRSEMNVSTLELGDSALYLCASSPPGTGNEQFFGPGTRLTVL.

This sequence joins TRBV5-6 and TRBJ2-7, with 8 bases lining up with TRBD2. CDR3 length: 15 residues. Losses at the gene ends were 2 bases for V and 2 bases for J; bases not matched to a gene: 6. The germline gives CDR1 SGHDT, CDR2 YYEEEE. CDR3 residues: CASSLTAGVTYEQYF. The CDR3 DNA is TGTGCCAGCAGCTTAACAGCGGGGGTTACCTACGAGCAGTACTTC. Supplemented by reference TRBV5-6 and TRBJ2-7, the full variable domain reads DAGVTQSPTHLIKTRGQQVTLRCSPKSGHDTVSWYQQALGQGPQFIFQYYEEEERQRGNFPDRFSGHQFPNYSSELNVNALLLGDSALYLCASSLTAGVTYEQYFGPGTRLTVT.

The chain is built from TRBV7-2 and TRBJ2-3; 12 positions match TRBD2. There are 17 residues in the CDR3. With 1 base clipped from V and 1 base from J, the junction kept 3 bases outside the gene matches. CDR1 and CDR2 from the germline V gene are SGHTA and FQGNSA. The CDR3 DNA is TGTGCCAGCAGCTTAGTGACTAGCGGGGGTGGCACAGATACGCAGTATTTT. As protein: CASSLVTSGGGTDTQYF.

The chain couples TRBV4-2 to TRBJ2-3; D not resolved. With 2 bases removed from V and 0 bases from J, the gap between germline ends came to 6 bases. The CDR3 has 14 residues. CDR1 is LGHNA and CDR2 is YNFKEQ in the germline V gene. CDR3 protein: CASSQTVSTDTQYF. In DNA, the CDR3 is TGTGCCAGCAGCCAAACAGTGAGCACAGATACGCAGTATTTT.

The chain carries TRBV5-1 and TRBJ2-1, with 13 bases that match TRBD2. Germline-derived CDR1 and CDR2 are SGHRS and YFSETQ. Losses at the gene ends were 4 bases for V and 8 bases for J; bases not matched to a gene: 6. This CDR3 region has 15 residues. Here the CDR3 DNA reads TGCGCCAGCAGCCTTACTAGCGGGGGGGCCGATGAGCAGTTCTTC. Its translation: CASSLTSGGADEQFF.

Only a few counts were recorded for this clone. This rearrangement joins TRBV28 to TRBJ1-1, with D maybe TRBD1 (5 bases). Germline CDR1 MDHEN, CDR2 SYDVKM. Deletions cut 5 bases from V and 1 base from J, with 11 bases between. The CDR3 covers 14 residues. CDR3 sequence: CASSPFGANTEAFF. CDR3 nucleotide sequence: TGTGCCAGCAGTCCGTTTGGGGCGAACACTGAAGCTTTCTTT. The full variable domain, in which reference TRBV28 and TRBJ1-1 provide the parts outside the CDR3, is DVKVTQSSRYLVKRTGEKVFLECVQDMDHENMFWYRQDPGLGLRLIYFSYDVKMKEKGDIPEGYSVSREKKERFSLILESASTNQTSMYLCASSPFGANTEAFFGQGTRLTVV.